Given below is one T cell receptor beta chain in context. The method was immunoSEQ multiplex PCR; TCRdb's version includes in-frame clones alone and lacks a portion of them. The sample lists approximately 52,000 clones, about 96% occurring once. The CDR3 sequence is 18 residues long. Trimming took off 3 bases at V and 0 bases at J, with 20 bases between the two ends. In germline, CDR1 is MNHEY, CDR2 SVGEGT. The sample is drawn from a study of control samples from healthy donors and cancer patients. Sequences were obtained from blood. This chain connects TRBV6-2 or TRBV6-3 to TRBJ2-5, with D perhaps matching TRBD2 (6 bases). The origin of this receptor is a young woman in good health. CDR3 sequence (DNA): TGTGCCAGCAGTTATCAAATTTTAGTAGCGGTAAACCAAGAGACCCAGTACTTC. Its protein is CASSYQILVAVNQETQYF.